This T cell receptor (beta chain) was sequenced for a study of blood T cell repertoires in COVID-19. Overall study context: Samples representing acute and convalescent COVID-19 were sourced from the United States, Italy and Spain. Sources were T cells, B-cell-depleted T cells, or PBMCs; the material itself was cDNA or gDNA.

The V and J ends lost 8 bases and 0 bases, in that order; junction bases with no gene match: 6. The CDR3 consists of 14 residues. Germline CDR1 SNHLY, CDR2 FYNNEI. Original processing methods: It was from reference gene primer amplification that nucleated cell counts were estimated. The method was immunoSEQ multiplex PCR; TCRdb's version includes in-frame clones alone and lacks a portion of them. D and trimming were read from the DNA, whereas the V and J calls and clone size are those reported in that table. The data show about 360,000 clones, roughly 80% seen once. This clonotype was sampled from a human donor with acute or convalescent COVID-19. The donor label of this sample is uncertain. The sample was peripheral blood. This chain joins TRBV2 and TRBJ1-2; 7 bases align to TRBD1. The CDR3 reads CASSYRGTNYGYTF. The DNA for the CDR3 is TGTGCCAGCTCCTACAGGGGAACTAACTATGGCTACACCTTC.